This T cell receptor (beta chain) was obtained from a study of CD8+CD57+ T cells in acquired aplastic anemia. In the study overall: CD4+ and CD8+ cells, once sorted, gave DNA averaging about 3 ug.

The template for TCR beta VDJ and CDR3 sequence profiling was genomic DNA. TCRdb used MiXCR to reprocess the reads, holding one entry per CDR3 protein. The sample shows approximately 300,000 distinct CDR3 sequences, 56% of them seen only once. It was patients with CD8+CD57+ cell expansion by flow cytometry who were chosen for sequencing. This receptor was obtained from a human donor with aplastic anemia. Sequences were obtained from sorted CD4+, CD8+, or CD8+CD57+ T cells (not recorded which) from PBMCs.

The CDR3 is CASSLDGAKLGEQYF. The CDR3 region has the DNA TGCGCCAGCAGCTTGGACGGGGCCAAACTGGGGGAGCAGTACTTC. The chain uses TRBV5-1 and TRBJ2-7; possibly TRBD1 or TRBD2 for D (5 bases each). The germline gives CDR1 SGHRS, CDR2 YFSETQ. Trimming took off 0 bases at V and 7 bases at J, with 17 bases between the two ends. This CDR3 comprises 15 residues.